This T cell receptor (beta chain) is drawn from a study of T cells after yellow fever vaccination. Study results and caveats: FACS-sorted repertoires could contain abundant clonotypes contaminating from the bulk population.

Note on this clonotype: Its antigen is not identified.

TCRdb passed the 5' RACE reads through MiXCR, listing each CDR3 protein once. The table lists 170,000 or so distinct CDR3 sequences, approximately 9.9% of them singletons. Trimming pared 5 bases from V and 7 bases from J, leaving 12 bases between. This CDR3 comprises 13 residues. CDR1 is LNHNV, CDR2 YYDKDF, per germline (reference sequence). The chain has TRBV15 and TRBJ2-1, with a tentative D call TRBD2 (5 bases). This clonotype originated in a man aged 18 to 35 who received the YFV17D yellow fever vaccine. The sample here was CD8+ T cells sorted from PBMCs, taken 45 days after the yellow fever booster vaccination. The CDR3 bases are TGTGCCACCAGCGTTCATCGAGGGAATGAGCAGTTCTTC. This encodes CATSVHRGNEQFF.